A selection of T cell receptor beta chains follows, all from one sample in a study of cytomegalovirus exposure and HLA in healthy donors. Assay used: immunoSEQ multiplex PCR; TCRdb lists only in-frame clones, some missing. The table lists 150,000 to 200,000 clones, about 80% of them singletons. Source material: PBMCs. Receptor source: a man between 35 and 55 years old in good health and CMV-seronegative. The CDR3 runs from the conserved cysteine through the conserved F or W. The D gene is left open where the match is weak. Size is omitted from some rows. Given values are once, few, many or a class for expanded clones.

clone size: .; V gene: TRBV19; J gene: TRBJ2-5; D gene: TRBD2; CDR3 protein: CASRLAGETQYF; CDR3 DNA: TGTGCCAGTCGACTAGCGGGAGAGACCCAGTACTTC
clone size: .; V gene: TRBV15; J gene: TRBJ2-4; D gene: .; CDR3 protein: CATSRDRGDTKRAKNIQYF; CDR3 DNA: TGTGCCACCAGCAGAGATCGAGGGGACACAAAACGGGCCAAAAACATTCAGTACTTC
clone size: .; V gene: TRBV5-1; J gene: TRBJ2-2; D gene: TRBD1; CDR3 protein: CASSQGQGAGTGELFF; CDR3 DNA: TGCGCCAGCAGCCAGGGACAGGGGGCGGGCACCGGGGAGCTGTTTTTT
clone size: .; V gene: TRBV5-1; J gene: TRBJ2-3; D gene: .; CDR3 protein: CASSLVVNSDSTDTQYF; CDR3 DNA: TGCGCCAGCAGCTTGGTGGTTAATAGCGACAGCACAGATACGCAGTATTTT
clone size: .; V gene: TRBV28; J gene: TRBJ1-3; D gene: TRBD1; CDR3 protein: CASSKRTGRLSGNTIYF; CDR3 DNA: TGTGCCAGCAGTAAACGGACAGGGCGCCTCTCTGGAAACACCATATATTTT
clone size: .; V gene: TRBV7-9; J gene: TRBJ2-7; D gene: TRBD2; CDR3 protein: CASSPGTTSYEQYF; CDR3 DNA: TGTGCCAGCAGCCCAGGGACTACCTCCTACGAGCAGTACTTC
clone size: .; V gene: TRBV28; J gene: TRBJ2-7; D gene: TRBD2; CDR3 protein: CASSFVAGGEEQYF; CDR3 DNA: TGTGCCAGCAGTTTCGTAGCGGGAGGCGAAGAGCAGTACTTC
clone size: once; V gene: TRBV27; J gene: TRBJ1-5; D gene: .; CDR3 protein: CASSLSNSYQPQHF; CDR3 DNA: TGTGCCAGCAGTTTATCCAACAGCTATCAGCCCCAGCATTTT
clone size: .; V gene: TRBV9; J gene: TRBJ2-2; D gene: .; CDR3 protein: CASTPPNSGTGELFF; CDR3 DNA: TGTGCCAGCACTCCCCCCAATAGCGGCACCGGGGAGCTGTTTTTT
clone size: .; V gene: TRBV7-2; J gene: TRBJ1-2; D gene: .; CDR3 protein: CASSPISGGYTF; CDR3 DNA: TGTGCCAGCAGCCCGATATCGGGGGGCTACACCTTC
clone size: .; V gene: TRBV7-2; J gene: TRBJ2-7; D gene: TRBD1; CDR3 protein: CASSPPGQGIYEQYF; CDR3 DNA: TGTGCCAGCAGCCCCCCGGGACAGGGGATATACGAGCAGTACTTC
clone size: few; V gene: TRBV2; J gene: TRBJ2-4; D gene: TRBD2; CDR3 protein: CASSPSGLAKNIQYF; CDR3 DNA: TGTGCCAGCAGTCCTAGCGGACTAGCCAAAAACATTCAGTACTTC
clone size: .; V gene: TRBV25-1; J gene: TRBJ2-6; D gene: .; CDR3 protein: CASSVKRSGANVLTF; CDR3 DNA: TGTGCCAGCAGTGTGAAGAGAAGTGGGGCCAACGTCCTGACTTTC
clone size: .; V gene: TRBV7-9; J gene: TRBJ2-1; D gene: TRBD1; CDR3 protein: CASSLLAGTGGNEQFF; CDR3 DNA: TGTGCCAGCAGCTTATTAGCGGGGACAGGGGGCAATGAGCAGTTCTTC
clone size: .; V gene: TRBV29-1; J gene: TRBJ2-5; D gene: TRBD1; CDR3 protein: CSVLGQRETQYF; CDR3 DNA: TGCAGCGTTTTGGGACAGAGGGAGACCCAGTACTTC
clone size: .; V gene: TRBV14; J gene: TRBJ2-3; D gene: .; CDR3 protein: CASSLGLGDTQYF; CDR3 DNA: TGTGCCAGCAGCCTGGGACTCGGAGATACGCAGTATTTT
clone size: once; V gene: TRBV5-1; J gene: TRBJ1-2; D gene: TRBD1; CDR3 protein: CASSLTGGAGYGYTF; CDR3 DNA: TGCGCCAGCAGCTTGACAGGGGGCGCAGGCTATGGCTACACCTTC
clone size: .; V gene: TRBV5-1; J gene: TRBJ2-3; D gene: TRBD2; CDR3 protein: CASSYFSSGTSSTDTQYF; CDR3 DNA: TGCGCCAGCAGCTACTTCTCATCCGGGACTAGCAGCACAGATACGCAGTATTTT
clone size: .; V gene: TRBV5-1; J gene: TRBJ1-2; D gene: .; CDR3 protein: CASSLTGANYGYTF; CDR3 DNA: TGCGCCAGCAGCTTGACAGGAGCCAACTATGGCTACACCTTC
clone size: once; V gene: TRBV6-5; J gene: TRBJ2-5; D gene: TRBD1; CDR3 protein: CASSYQQGPEETQYF; CDR3 DNA: TGTGCCAGCAGTTACCAACAGGGGCCTGAAGAGACCCAGTACTTC
clone size: few; V gene: TRBV18; J gene: TRBJ2-7; D gene: TRBD1; CDR3 protein: CASSQGTAYEQYF; CDR3 DNA: TGTGCCAGCTCACAAGGGACAGCTTACGAGCAGTACTTC
clone size: .; V gene: TRBV28; J gene: TRBJ2-7; D gene: TRBD1; CDR3 protein: CASSSPTGTGSHEQYF; CDR3 DNA: TGTGCCAGCAGCTCCCCCACCGGGACAGGGTCCCACGAGCAGTACTTC
clone size: .; V gene: TRBV4-1; J gene: TRBJ2-5; D gene: .; CDR3 protein: CASSQFIGGETQYF; CDR3 DNA: TGCGCCAGCAGCCAATTCATTGGGGGGGAGACCCAGTACTTC
clone size: .; V gene: TRBV11-3; J gene: TRBJ2-1; D gene: TRBD2; CDR3 protein: CASSSTVLAGVDNEQFF; CDR3 DNA: TGTGCCAGCAGCTCGACCGTACTAGCGGGAGTAGATAATGAGCAGTTCTTC
clone size: .; V gene: TRBV7-9; J gene: TRBJ1-2; D gene: TRBD1; CDR3 protein: CASSSPGGYGYTF; CDR3 DNA: TGTGCCAGCAGCTCCCCAGGGGGGTATGGCTACACCTTC
clone size: .; V gene: TRBV9; J gene: TRBJ2-1; D gene: TRBD2; CDR3 protein: CASSPTSGGPYNEQFF; CDR3 DNA: TGTGCCAGCAGCCCCACTAGCGGGGGGCCTTACAATGAGCAGTTCTTC
clone size: .; V gene: TRBV7-9; J gene: TRBJ2-7; D gene: .; CDR3 protein: CASSLYLGPYEQYF; CDR3 DNA: TGTGCCAGCAGCTTATATCTGGGGCCCTACGAGCAGTACTTC
clone size: .; V gene: TRBV28; J gene: TRBJ1-4; D gene: .; CDR3 protein: CASSNQGGGNEKLFF; CDR3 DNA: TGTGCCAGCAGTAACCAGGGAGGCGGGAATGAAAAACTGTTTTTT
clone size: .; V gene: TRBV29-1; J gene: TRBJ2-7; D gene: TRBD2; CDR3 protein: CSVFSGRALDEQYF; CDR3 DNA: TGCAGCGTGTTTAGCGGGAGGGCCCTCGACGAGCAGTACTTC
clone size: .; V gene: TRBV2; J gene: TRBJ2-5; D gene: .; CDR3 protein: CATRLGEQETQYF; CDR3 DNA: TGTGCCACCCGACTAGGGGAACAAGAGACCCAGTACTTC
clone size: .; V gene: TRBV4-3; J gene: TRBJ2-3; D gene: TRBD1; CDR3 protein: CASSQAVGGQARDTQYF; CDR3 DNA: TGCGCCAGCAGCCAAGCCGTCGGGGGACAGGCGCGTGATACGCAGTATTTT
clone size: few; V gene: TRBV4-3; J gene: TRBJ2-7; D gene: TRBD1; CDR3 protein: CASSQFSGTASYEQYF; CDR3 DNA: TGCGCCAGCAGCCAATTTTCCGGGACAGCCTCCTACGAGCAGTACTTC
clone size: .; V gene: TRBV11-2; J gene: TRBJ1-3; D gene: .; CDR3 protein: CASSLGVTTGNTIYF; CDR3 DNA: TGTGCCAGCAGCTTAGGAGTCACTACTGGAAACACCATATATTTT
clone size: .; V gene: TRBV5-4; J gene: TRBJ2-5; D gene: TRBD1; CDR3 protein: CASSSGRDRGLAAETQYF; CDR3 DNA: TGTGCCAGCAGCTCGGGCCGGGACAGGGGGCTTGCTGCGGAGACCCAGTACTTC
clone size: few; V gene: TRBV5-1; J gene: TRBJ2-7; D gene: TRBD2; CDR3 protein: CASSSTSGGWNEQYF; CDR3 DNA: TGCGCCAGCAGCTCGACTAGCGGGGGATGGAACGAGCAGTACTTC
clone size: .; V gene: TRBV7-6; J gene: TRBJ2-1; D gene: .; CDR3 protein: CASSLGGAKYYNEQFF; CDR3 DNA: TGTGCCAGCAGCTTAGGCGGGGCTAAATACTACAATGAGCAGTTCTTC
clone size: few; V gene: TRBV6-5; J gene: TRBJ1-5; D gene: .; CDR3 protein: CASSPSPNQPQHF; CDR3 DNA: TGTGCCAGCAGCCCCTCCCCTAATCAGCCCCAGCATTTT
clone size: few; V gene: TRBV7-6; J gene: TRBJ2-7; D gene: TRBD1; CDR3 protein: CASSQTGNEQYF; CDR3 DNA: TGTGCCAGCAGCCAGACAGGGAACGAGCAGTACTTC
clone size: .; V gene: TRBV27; J gene: TRBJ2-5; D gene: .; CDR3 protein: CASSQWDKETQYF; CDR3 DNA: TGTGCCAGCAGTCAATGGGACAAAGAGACCCAGTACTTC
clone size: .; V gene: TRBV18; J gene: TRBJ2-4; D gene: .; CDR3 protein: CASSPNRENIQYF; CDR3 DNA: TGTGCCAGCTCACCAAACAGGGAAAACATTCAGTACTTC
clone size: .; V gene: TRBV18; J gene: TRBJ1-1; D gene: .; CDR3 protein: CASSLLEGGNTEAFF; CDR3 DNA: TGTGCCAGCTCACTTTTGGAGGGTGGAAACACTGAAGCTTTCTTT
clone size: once; V gene: TRBV5-6; J gene: TRBJ2-7; D gene: TRBD2; CDR3 protein: CASSGGLGAPYEQYF; CDR3 DNA: TGTGCCAGCAGCGGCGGACTAGGAGCCCCCTACGAGCAGTACTTC
clone size: .; V gene: TRBV9; J gene: TRBJ1-6; D gene: .; CDR3 protein: CASSASHRVEGSPLHF; CDR3 DNA: TGTGCCAGCAGCGCCTCCCACAGGGTCGAGGGATCACCCCTCCACTTT
clone size: .; V gene: TRBV4-3; J gene: TRBJ2-5; D gene: .; CDR3 protein: CASSQDFGQARETQYF; CDR3 DNA: TGCGCCAGCAGCCAAGATTTTGGGCAGGCCCGAGAGACCCAGTACTTC
clone size: .; V gene: TRBV18; J gene: TRBJ2-4; D gene: .; CDR3 protein: CASSEVGDIQYF; CDR3 DNA: TGTGCCAGCTCAGAGGTCGGGGACATTCAGTACTTC
clone size: .; V gene: TRBV19; J gene: TRBJ2-7; D gene: .; CDR3 protein: CASAEAGQPHYEQYF; CDR3 DNA: TGTGCCAGTGCCGAGGCGGGACAGCCCCACTACGAGCAGTACTTC
clone size: few; V gene: TRBV6-5; J gene: TRBJ1-6; D gene: .; CDR3 protein: CASSLQGYNSPLHF; CDR3 DNA: TGTGCCAGCAGCCTACAGGGCTATAATTCACCCCTCCACTTT
clone size: .; V gene: TRBV4-2; J gene: TRBJ1-1; D gene: .; CDR3 protein: CASSQDLGQGNTEAFF; CDR3 DNA: TGTGCCAGCAGCCAAGATCTTGGCCAGGGGAACACTGAAGCTTTCTTT
clone size: .; V gene: TRBV11-3; J gene: TRBJ2-7; D gene: TRBD2; CDR3 protein: CASSYQTSGVYEQYF; CDR3 DNA: TGTGCCAGCAGCTACCAGACTAGCGGGGTCTACGAGCAGTACTTC
clone size: few; V gene: TRBV28; J gene: TRBJ1-5; D gene: TRBD1; CDR3 protein: CASTTGGAPPNQPQHF; CDR3 DNA: TGTGCCAGCACCACAGGGGGCGCGCCTCCCAATCAGCCCCAGCATTTT
clone size: .; V gene: TRBV5-4; J gene: TRBJ2-7; D gene: TRBD1; CDR3 protein: CASSAGQGISYEQYF; CDR3 DNA: TGTGCCAGCAGCGCTGGACAGGGGATTTCCTACGAGCAGTACTTC
clone size: .; V gene: TRBV30; J gene: TRBJ2-1; D gene: TRBD2; CDR3 protein: CAWTTGRISEQFF; CDR3 DNA: TGTGCCTGGACCACCGGGAGGATAAGTGAGCAGTTCTTC
clone size: .; V gene: TRBV25-1; J gene: TRBJ2-5; D gene: TRBD2; CDR3 protein: CASSDPGGGETQYF; CDR3 DNA: TGTGCCAGCAGTGACCCGGGGGGAGGAGAGACCCAGTACTTC
clone size: .; V gene: TRBV27; J gene: TRBJ2-7; D gene: .; CDR3 protein: CASSLSVQTASYEQYF; CDR3 DNA: TGTGCCAGCAGCCTAAGCGTCCAGACAGCTTCCTACGAGCAGTACTTC
clone size: .; V gene: TRBV5-4; J gene: TRBJ2-2; D gene: TRBD2; CDR3 protein: CASSLKREGHGELFF; CDR3 DNA: TGTGCCAGCAGCTTGAAACGGGAGGGCCACGGGGAGCTGTTTTTT
clone size: .; V gene: TRBV13; J gene: TRBJ2-6; D gene: .; CDR3 protein: CASSLAGITDSGANVLTF; CDR3 DNA: TGTGCCAGCAGCTTAGCAGGAATTACCGACTCTGGGGCCAACGTCCTGACTTTC
clone size: .; V gene: TRBV28; J gene: TRBJ2-6; D gene: .; CDR3 protein: CASRAGSPISGANVLTF; CDR3 DNA: TGTGCCAGCAGAGCAGGGTCCCCAATCTCTGGGGCCAACGTCCTGACTTTC
clone size: .; V gene: TRBV4-3; J gene: TRBJ1-1; D gene: TRBD1; CDR3 protein: CASSQGAGGVQAEAFF; CDR3 DNA: TGCGCCAGCAGCCAAGGGGCAGGGGGCGTTCAAGCTGAAGCTTTCTTT
clone size: .; V gene: TRBV5-1; J gene: TRBJ2-7; D gene: .; CDR3 protein: CASSYRDSGYEQYF; CDR3 DNA: TGCGCCAGCAGCTACCGGGACTCTGGATACGAGCAGTACTTC
clone size: .; V gene: TRBV6-5; J gene: TRBJ1-2; D gene: TRBD1; CDR3 protein: CASSGGQGPGYTF; CDR3 DNA: TGTGCCAGCAGTGGGGGACAGGGGCCCGGCTACACCTTC